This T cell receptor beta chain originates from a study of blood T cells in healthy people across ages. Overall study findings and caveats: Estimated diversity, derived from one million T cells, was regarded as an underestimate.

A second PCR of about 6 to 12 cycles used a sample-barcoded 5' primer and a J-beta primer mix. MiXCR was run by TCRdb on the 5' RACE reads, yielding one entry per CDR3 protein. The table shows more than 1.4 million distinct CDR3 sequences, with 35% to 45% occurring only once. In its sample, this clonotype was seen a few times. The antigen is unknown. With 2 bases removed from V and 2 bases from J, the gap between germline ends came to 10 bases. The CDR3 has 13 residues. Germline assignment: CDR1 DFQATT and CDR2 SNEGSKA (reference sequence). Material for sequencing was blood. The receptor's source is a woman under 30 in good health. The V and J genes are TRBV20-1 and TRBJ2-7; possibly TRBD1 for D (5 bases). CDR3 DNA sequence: TGCAGTGCTAGAAGCCAGGGTCCCTACGAGCAGTACTTC. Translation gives CSARSQGPYEQYF.